This record looks at one TCR beta chain sequence and its context. The source of the sample is a study of blood T cells in healthy people across ages. CDR1 and CDR2 from the germline V gene are SGHTA and FQGNSA. V lost 6 bases, J lost 2 bases, and 18 bases lay in between. There are 16 residues in the CDR3. Combining a sample-barcoded 5' primer with a J-beta primer mix, a second PCR ran for about 7 to 12 cycles. One entry per CDR3 protein results from TCRdb running MiXCR on the 5' RACE reads. The sample carries about 770,000 distinct CDR3 sequences, under 45% recorded once. The source material was blood. This sequence originates from a man aged 55 to 69 in good health. The chain joins TRBV7-2 to TRBJ2-3; D is tentatively TRBD1 or TRBD2 (5 bases each). The CDR3 region is CASRLTGDYSTDTQYF. The DNA for the CDR3 is TGTGCCAGCAGGCTAACAGGCGACTACTCCACAGATACGCAGTATTTT. The full variable domain, with the rest looked up from reference TRBV7-2 and TRBJ2-3, is GAGVSQSPSNKVTEKGKDVELRCDPISGHTALYWYRQSLGQGLEFLIYFQGNSAPDKSGLPSDRFSAERTGGSVSTLTIQRTQQEDSAVYLCASRLTGDYSTDTQYFGPGTRLTVL.